This T cell receptor beta chain was recorded in a study of cytomegalovirus exposure and HLA in healthy donors. This clone is a singleton in its sample. Generated by immunoSEQ multiplex PCR, the TCRdb table keeps only in-frame clones and is missing some. The repertoire includes over 100,000 clones, around 89% of them detected once, and more than 5% sits in the top ten. V dropped 1 base and J dropped 4; count of bases not matched to a gene: 3. The CDR3 has 15 amino acids. CDR1 is MNHNS and CDR2 is SASEGT in the germline V gene. The chain has TRBV6-1 and TRBJ2-1; the match to TRBD2 covers 8 bases. Material for sequencing was PBMCs. The TCR originated in a woman aged 18-29 years in good health and CMV-seropositive. The CDR3 loop is CASSEVASGYNEQFF. The CDR3 nucleotides read TGTGCCAGCAGTGAAGTGGCTAGCGGGTACAATGAGCAGTTCTTC.